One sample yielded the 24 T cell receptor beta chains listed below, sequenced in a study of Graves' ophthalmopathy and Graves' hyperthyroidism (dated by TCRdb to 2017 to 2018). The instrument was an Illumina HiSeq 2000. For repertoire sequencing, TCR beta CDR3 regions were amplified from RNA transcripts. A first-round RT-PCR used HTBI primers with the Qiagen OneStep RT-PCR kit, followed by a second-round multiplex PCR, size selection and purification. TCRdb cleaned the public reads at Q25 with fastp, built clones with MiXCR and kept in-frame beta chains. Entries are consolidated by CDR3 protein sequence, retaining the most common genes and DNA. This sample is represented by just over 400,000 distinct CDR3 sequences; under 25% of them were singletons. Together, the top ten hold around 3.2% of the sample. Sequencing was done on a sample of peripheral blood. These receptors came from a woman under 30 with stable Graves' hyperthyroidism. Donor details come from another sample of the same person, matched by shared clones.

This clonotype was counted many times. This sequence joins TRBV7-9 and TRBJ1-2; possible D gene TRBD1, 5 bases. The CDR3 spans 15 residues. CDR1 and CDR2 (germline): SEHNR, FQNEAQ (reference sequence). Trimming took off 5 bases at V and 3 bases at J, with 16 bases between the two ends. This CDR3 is CASSPGPTADYGYTF. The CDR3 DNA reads TGTGCCAGCAGCCCCGGCCCGACAGCGGACTATGGCTACACCTTC.

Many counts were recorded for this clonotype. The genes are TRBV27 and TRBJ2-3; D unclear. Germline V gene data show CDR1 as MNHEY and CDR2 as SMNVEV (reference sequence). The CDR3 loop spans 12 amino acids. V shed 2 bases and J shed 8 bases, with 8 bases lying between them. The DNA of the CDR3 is TGTGCCAGCAGTTTAACGCTAGGTACGCAGTATTTT. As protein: CASSLTLGTQYF.

CDR3 in DNA: TGTGCCAGCAAAGGGGCAGCAAATCAGCCCCAGCATTTT. Translating it yields CASKGAANQPQHF. The V and J genes are TRBV6-1 and TRBJ1-5; perhaps TRBD1 as D (5 bases). V was cut by 7 bases and J by 4 bases, with 11 bases left in between. The CDR3 is 13 amino acids. Germline V gene lookup returns CDR1 MNHNS and CDR2 SASEGT.

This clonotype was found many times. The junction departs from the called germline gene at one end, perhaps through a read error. This CDR3 is CASSFGQQETQYF. CDR3 bases: TGTGCCAGCAGTTTTGGACAGCAAGAGACCCAGTACTTC. The chain joins TRBV5-1 to TRBJ2-5; D possibly corresponds to TRBD1 (6 bases). The CDR3 is 13 amino acids. Germline CDR1 and CDR2: SGHRS and YFSETQ. The full variable domain, in which reference TRBV5-1 and TRBJ2-5 provide the parts outside the CDR3, is KAGVTQTPRYLIKTRGQQVTLSCSPISGHRSVSWYQQTPGQGLQFLFEYFSETQRNKGNFPGRFSGRQFSNSRSEMNVSTLELGDSALYLCASSFGQQETQYFGPGTRLLVL.

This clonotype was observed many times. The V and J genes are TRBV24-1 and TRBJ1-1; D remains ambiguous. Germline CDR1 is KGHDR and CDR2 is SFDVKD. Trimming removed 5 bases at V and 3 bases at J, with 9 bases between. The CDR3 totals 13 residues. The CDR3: CATSAPGDTEAFF. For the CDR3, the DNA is TGTGCCACCAGTGCCCCCGGGGACACTGAAGCTTTCTTT.

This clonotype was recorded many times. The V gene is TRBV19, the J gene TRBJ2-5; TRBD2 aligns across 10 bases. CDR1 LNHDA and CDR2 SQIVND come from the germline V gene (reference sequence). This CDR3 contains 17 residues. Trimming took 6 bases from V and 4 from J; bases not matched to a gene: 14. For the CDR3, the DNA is TGTGCCAGTAGGAAGACTAGCGGGCTCCGTGGAAGAGAGACCCAGTACTTC. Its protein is CASRKTSGLRGRETQYF.

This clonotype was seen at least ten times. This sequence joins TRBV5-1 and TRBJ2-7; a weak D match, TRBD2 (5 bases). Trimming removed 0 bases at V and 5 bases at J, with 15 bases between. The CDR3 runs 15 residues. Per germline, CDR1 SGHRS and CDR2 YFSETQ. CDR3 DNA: TGCGCCAGCAGCTTGGGGAGTTCGAGCGGCGACGAGCAGTACTTC. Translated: CASSLGSSSGDEQYF.

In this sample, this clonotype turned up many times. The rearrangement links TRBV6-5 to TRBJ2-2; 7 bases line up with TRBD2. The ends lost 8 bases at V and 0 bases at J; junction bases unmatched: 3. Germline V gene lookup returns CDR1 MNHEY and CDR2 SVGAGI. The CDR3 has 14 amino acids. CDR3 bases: TGTGCCAGCCGCGGACTAGCGAACACCGGGGAGCTGTTTTTT. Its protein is CASRGLANTGELFF.

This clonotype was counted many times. CDR3 protein: CASSPDLGKNIQYF. CDR3 in DNA: TGTGCCAGCAGCCCCGACCTGGGCAAAAACATTCAGTACTTC. The chain combines TRBV13 with TRBJ2-4; D unresolved. This CDR3 is built from 14 residues. Between the trimmed V and J ends, which lost 5 bases and 3 bases, there was a span of 11 bases. The germline V gene encodes CDR1 PRHDT and CDR2 FYEKMQ (reference sequence).

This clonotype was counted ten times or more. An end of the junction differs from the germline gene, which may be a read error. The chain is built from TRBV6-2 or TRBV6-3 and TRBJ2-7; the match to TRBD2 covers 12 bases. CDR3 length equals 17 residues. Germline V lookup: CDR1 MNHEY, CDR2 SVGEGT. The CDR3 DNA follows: TGTGCCAGCAATTACTCAACCGGGACTAGCGGGTTGGACGAGCAGTACTTC. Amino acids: CASNYSTGTSGLDEQYF.

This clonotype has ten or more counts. The CDR3 sequence: CASSYKGSKNIQYF. The CDR3 DNA follows: TGTGCCAGCAGTTACAAGGGATCCAAAAACATTCAGTACTTC. This chain uses TRBV6-5 with TRBJ2-4, with no clear D. This CDR3 is built from 14 residues. Looked up from germline, CDR1 is MNHEY and CDR2 is SVGAGI. V was shortened by 2 bases and J by 2 bases, with 7 bases between the two germline ends.

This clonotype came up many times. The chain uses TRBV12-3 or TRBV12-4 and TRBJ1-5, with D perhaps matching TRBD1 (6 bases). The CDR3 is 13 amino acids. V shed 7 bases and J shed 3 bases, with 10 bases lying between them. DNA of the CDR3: TGTGCCAGCAAGGGGGACATCAATCAGCCCCAGCATTTT. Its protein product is CASKGDINQPQHF.

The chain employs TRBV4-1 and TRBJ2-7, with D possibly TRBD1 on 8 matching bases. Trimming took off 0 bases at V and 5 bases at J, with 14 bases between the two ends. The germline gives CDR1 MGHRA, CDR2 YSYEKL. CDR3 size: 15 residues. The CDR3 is CASSQEGTGGDEQYF. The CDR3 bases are TGCGCCAGCAGCCAAGAGGGAACAGGGGGGGACGAGCAGTACTTC.

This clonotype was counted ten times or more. In DNA, the CDR3 is TGTGCCAGCAGTGAAGGGGCAGGGGGCGTTGGCTACACCTTC. Encoded protein: CASSEGAGGVGYTF. The rearrangement links TRBV6-1 to TRBJ1-2, with TRBD1 matching over 8 bases. There are 14 residues in the CDR3. CDR1 MNHNS and CDR2 SASEGT come from the germline V gene. With 1 base clipped from V and 7 bases from J, the junction kept 5 bases outside the gene matches.

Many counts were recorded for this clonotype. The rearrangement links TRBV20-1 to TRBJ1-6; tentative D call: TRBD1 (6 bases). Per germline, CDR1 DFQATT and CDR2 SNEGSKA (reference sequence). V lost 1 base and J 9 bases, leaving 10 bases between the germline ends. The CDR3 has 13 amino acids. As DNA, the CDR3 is TGCAGTGCTAGAGGGGGGGCCAGTTCACCCCTCCACTTT. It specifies CSARGGASSPLHF.

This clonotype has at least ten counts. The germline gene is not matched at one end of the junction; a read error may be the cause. The CDR3 DNA is TGCAGTGCTCCGAACAGTGAAGCTTTCTTT. Residues: CSAPNSEAFF. V is TRBV20-1 and J is TRBJ1-1; D is undetermined. The CDR3 is made up of 10 amino acids. Per the germline V gene, CDR1 is DFQATT and CDR2 is SNEGSKA (reference sequence).

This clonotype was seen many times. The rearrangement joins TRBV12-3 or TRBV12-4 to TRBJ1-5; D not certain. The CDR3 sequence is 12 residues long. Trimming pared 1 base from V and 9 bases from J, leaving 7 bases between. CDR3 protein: CASSLVGWPQHF. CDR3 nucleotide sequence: TGTGCCAGCAGTTTAGTGGGGTGGCCCCAGCATTTT.

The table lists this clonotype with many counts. The CDR3 loop reads CASAKGHQPQHF. In DNA, the CDR3 is TGTGCCAGCGCTAAGGGCCATCAGCCCCAGCATTTT. This chain uses TRBV6-4 with TRBJ1-5; D gene uncertain. The CDR3 is 12 amino acids. CDR1 and CDR2 from the germline V gene are MRHNA and SNTAGT. The V and J ends lost 8 bases and 5 bases respectively, with 10 bases between them.

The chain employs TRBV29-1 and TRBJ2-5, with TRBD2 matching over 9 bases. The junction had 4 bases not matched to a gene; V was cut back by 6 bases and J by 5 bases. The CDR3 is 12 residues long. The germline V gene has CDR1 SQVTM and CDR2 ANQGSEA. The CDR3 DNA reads TGCAGCGTCCGGACTAGCGCGGAGACCCAGTACTTC. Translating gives CSVRTSAETQYF.

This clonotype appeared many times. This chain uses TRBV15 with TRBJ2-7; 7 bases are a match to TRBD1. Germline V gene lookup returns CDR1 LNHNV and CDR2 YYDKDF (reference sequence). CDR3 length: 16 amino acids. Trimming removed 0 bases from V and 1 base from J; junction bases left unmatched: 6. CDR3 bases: TGTGCCACCAGCAGAGATGACAGGGTAATTTCCTACGAGCAGTACTTC. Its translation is CATSRDDRVISYEQYF.

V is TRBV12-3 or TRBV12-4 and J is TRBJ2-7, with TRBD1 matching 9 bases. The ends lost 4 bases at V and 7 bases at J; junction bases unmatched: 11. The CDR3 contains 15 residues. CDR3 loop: CASSSPRQGVGEQYF. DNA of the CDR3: TGTGCCAGCAGTTCCCCTCGACAGGGGGTGGGTGAGCAGTACTTC.

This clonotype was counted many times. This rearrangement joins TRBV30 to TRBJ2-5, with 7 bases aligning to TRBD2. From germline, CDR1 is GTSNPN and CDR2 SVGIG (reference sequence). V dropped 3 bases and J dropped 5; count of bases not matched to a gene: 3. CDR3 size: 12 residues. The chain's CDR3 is CAWRGEGETQYF. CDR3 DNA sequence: TGTGCCTGGAGGGGGGAGGGGGAGACCCAGTACTTC.

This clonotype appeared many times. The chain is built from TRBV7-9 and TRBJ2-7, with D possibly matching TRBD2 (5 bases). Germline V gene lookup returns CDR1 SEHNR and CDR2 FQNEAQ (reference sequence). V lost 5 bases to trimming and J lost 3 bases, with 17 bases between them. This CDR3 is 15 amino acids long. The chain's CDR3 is CASSAGTNPYYEQYF. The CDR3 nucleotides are TGTGCCAGCAGCGCGGGTACAAACCCTTACTACGAGCAGTACTTC. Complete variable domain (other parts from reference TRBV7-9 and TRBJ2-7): DTGVSQNPRHKITKRGQNVTFRCDPISEHNRLYWYRQTLGQGPEFLTYFQNEAQLEKSRLLSDRFSAERPKGSFSTLEIQRTEQGDSAMYLCASSAGTNPYYEQYFGPGTRLTVT.

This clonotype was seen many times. CDR3 amino acids: CASSSRDGYEAFF. CDR3 in DNA: TGTGCCAGCAGCAGCCGGGACGGCTATGAAGCTTTCTTT. The rearrangement uses TRBV12-3 or TRBV12-4 and TRBJ1-1; weak D call: TRBD1 (5 bases). V lost 6 bases to trimming and J lost 7 bases, with 15 bases between them. The CDR3 extends over 13 amino acids.